These 8 T cell receptor beta chains came from one sample sequenced in a study of blood T cell repertoires in COVID-19. Libraries were prepared by immunoSEQ multiplex PCR; TCRdb keeps only in-frame clonotypes and omits some of them. Of approximately 480,000 clones listed, approximately 90% are singletons. Sequenced: PBMCs or T cells enriched from blood (not recorded which). The receptors here all came from a woman aged 18-30 years who had recovered from COVID-19.

The CDR3: CASSWRGRSANYGYTF. The DNA for the CDR3 is TGTGCCAGCAGCTGGAGGGGCCGGTCAGCTAACTATGGCTACACCTTC. The chain combines TRBV11-2 with TRBJ1-2; D perhaps matches TRBD1 (5 bases). The V end was cut by 4 bases, the J end by 0 bases, with 15 bases between. The CDR3 is 16 amino acids. CDR1 is SGHAT, CDR2 FQNNGV, per germline.

V is TRBV27 and J is TRBJ1-4, with D tentatively TRBD1 (5 bases). This CDR3 has 11 amino acids. Germline values: CDR1 MNHEY, CDR2 SMNVEV (reference sequence). V dropped 10 bases and J dropped 4 bases, with 7 bases sitting between them. The CDR3 loop reads CATGFNEKLFF. The CDR3 DNA sequence: TGTGCCACAGGGTTTAATGAAAAACTGTTTTTT.

This clone showed up just once. The same CDR3 can be traced to other DNA sequences in this sample. The chain recombines TRBV28 with TRBJ1-1; D might be TRBD1 (6 bases). Germline-derived CDR1 and CDR2 are MDHEN and SYDVKM. V shed 4 bases and J shed 1 base, with 7 bases lying between them. The CDR3 has 13 amino acids. The CDR3 region has the DNA TGTGCCAGCAGTTCGACAGGGAACACTGAAGCTTTCTTT. Its protein is CASSSTGNTEAFF.

The chain combines TRBV5-6 with TRBJ1-2; D is undetermined. This CDR3 is 17 amino acids long. V lost 3 bases and J lost 8, with 26 bases in between. CDR1 and CDR2 (germline): SGHDT, YYEEEE. CDR3 amino acids: CASSWNEGTTSRRGYTF. DNA of the CDR3: TGTGCCAGCAGCTGGAATGAGGGTACTACCTCCAGGCGGGGCTACACCTTC. Based on the CDR3 plus reference TRBV5-6 and TRBJ1-2, the full variable domain is DAGVTQSPTHLIKTRGQQVTLRCSPKSGHDTVSWYQQALGQGPQFIFQYYEEEERQRGNFPDRFSGHQFPNYSSELNVNALLLGDSALYLCASSWNEGTTSRRGYTFGSGTRLTVV.

Comment on this clone: Other DNA sequences within the sample encode an identical CDR3. This chain joins TRBV3-1 (or the pseudogene TRBV3-2) and TRBJ1-5, with 8 bases aligning to TRBD1. This CDR3 has 14 residues. With V trimmed by 1 base and J by 4 bases, 0 bases remained unmatched. Germline CDR1 is LGHDT and CDR2 is YNNKEL (reference sequence). The CDR3 DNA follows: TGTGCCAGCAGCCAAGGGACAGGGAATCAGCCCCAGCATTTT. It translates to CASSQGTGNQPQHF.

The genes are TRBV19 and TRBJ1-5, with no clear D. The V and J ends lost 5 bases and 4 bases respectively, with 18 bases between them. CDR3 length: 16 residues. Germline lookup yields CDR1 LNHDA and CDR2 SQIVND (reference sequence). The CDR3 reads CASSPQVGGRNQPQHF. The CDR3 DNA follows: TGTGCCAGTAGTCCCCAGGTTGGAGGGAGGAATCAGCCCCAGCATTTT.

J is TRBJ2-5 and V is TRBV14, with TRBD1 matching over 8 bases. The CDR3 sequence is 15 residues long. The V gene's germline CDR1 is SGHDN and CDR2 FVKESK. Unmatched junction bases numbered 6, after V lost 5 bases and J lost 1 base. CDR3 nucleotides: TGTGCCAGCAGCACCTCGACAGGGGCCCAAGAGACCCAGTACTTC. Amino acid sequence: CASSTSTGAQETQYF.

Concerning this clone itself: The sample contains more than one DNA sequence encoding this CDR3. The chain recombines TRBV19 with TRBJ1-5; the match to TRBD1 covers 7 bases. Trimming cost V 4 bases and J 3 bases; bases outside gene matches: 3. This CDR3 contains 14 residues. The germline V gene encodes CDR1 LNHDA and CDR2 SQIVND (reference sequence). CDR3 nucleotides: TGTGCCAGTAGTACGACAGGGTCCAATCAGCCCCAGCATTTT. Amino acid sequence: CASSTTGSNQPQHF.